These 32 T cell receptor beta chains were all obtained from the same sample, sequenced in a study of T cells in Graves' hyperthyroidism and ophthalmopathy. Amplified regions were TCR beta CDR3 sequences from RNA transcripts. The primer set for the first-round RT-PCR of the TCR CDR3 was HTBI. MiXCR, applied by TCRdb to the multiplex PCR reads, yields one record per CDR3 protein. The data contain approximately 630,000 distinct CDR3 sequences, around 15% of them seen just once; the ten biggest clones take up 3% to 4.5%. Sequencing used blood. These receptors all come from a woman aged 30 to 39 with Graves' hyperthyroidism.

The chain couples TRBV12-3 or TRBV12-4 to TRBJ1-2; 8 positions match TRBD1. The CDR3 length is 19 residues. With V trimmed by 6 bases and J by 8 bases, 26 bases remained unmatched. CDR3 in DNA: TGTGCCAGCAGCCCACGACAGGGGCGATTCCTAGAAACGAACTGCGGCTACACCTTC. It encodes CASSPRQGRFLETNCGYTF.

This clonotype appeared many times. V usage is TRBV11-3 and J usage is TRBJ2-7, with 9 bases identical to TRBD1. Germline V lookup: CDR1 SGHNT, CDR2 YENEEA. The ends lost 5 bases at V and 4 bases at J; junction bases unmatched: 6. This CDR3 spans 14 amino acids. The CDR3 DNA follows: TGTGCCAGCAGCATTGACAGGGGGGTATACGAGCAGTACTTC. Its protein product is CASSIDRGVYEQYF.

In its sample, this clonotype was seen many times. The chain links TRBV15 to TRBJ1-6, with a tentative D call TRBD1 (6 bases). Germline CDR1 reads LNHNV; CDR2 reads YYDKDF (reference sequence). The V end lost 4 bases, the J end lost 10 bases, and 14 bases lay between the germline ends. This CDR3 is built from 14 residues. The CDR3 DNA reads TGTGCCACCAGCATAAGCAGGGGAGGGTCACCCCTCCACTTT. Translating it yields CATSISRGGSPLHF.

The chain recombines TRBV20-1 with TRBJ2-1, with 10 bases aligning to TRBD2. Germline CDR1 DFQATT, CDR2 SNEGSKA (reference sequence). The CDR3 extends over 14 amino acids. V gave up 3 bases and J gave up 2 bases; unmatched junction bases: 1. For the CDR3, the DNA is TGCAGTGCTAGCGGGACTAGCGCCTACAATGAGCAGTTCTTC. Its translation is CSASGTSAYNEQFF.

This clonotype occurred a few times. This chain uses TRBV4-1 with TRBJ2-1; D might be TRBD2 (5 bases). CDR3 size: 17 residues. Germline V lookup: CDR1 MGHRA, CDR2 YSYEKL. Trimming shortened V by 6 bases and J by 0 bases, and 18 bases separated the two germline ends. CDR3 in amino acids: CASRSMNGKSSYNEQFF. CDR3 in DNA: TGCGCCAGCAGATCTATGAACGGGAAAAGCTCCTACAATGAGCAGTTCTTC.

This clonotype showed up many times. The V call is TRBV6-1, the J call TRBJ1-2, with TRBD1 matching over 7 bases. The CDR3 loop spans 14 amino acids. The J segment lost 5 bases and the V segment lost 6 bases, leaving 9 bases of the junction unmatched. Germline CDR1 reads MNHNS; CDR2 reads SASEGT. The CDR3 sequence is CASSYWDRRYGYTF. CDR3 nucleotide sequence: TGTGCCAGCAGCTACTGGGACAGACGATATGGCTACACCTTC.

This clonotype was seen at least ten times. The rearrangement uses TRBV19 and TRBJ2-7, with TRBD1 as a possible D gene (6 bases). This CDR3 is 17 amino acids long. V shed 2 bases and J shed 3 bases, with 20 bases lying between them. Germline loops: CDR1 LNHDA, CDR2 SQIVND (reference sequence). CDR3 sequence reads: CASSIRDIGAYFYEQYF. Written as DNA, the CDR3 is TGTGCCAGTAGTATAAGGGACATCGGGGCCTATTTCTACGAGCAGTACTTC.

The rearrangement links TRBV14 to TRBJ1-3, with D possibly matching TRBD1 (5 bases). V was trimmed by 0 bases and J by 4 bases, leaving 13 bases between them. The CDR3 consists of 16 residues. From germline, CDR1 is SGHDN and CDR2 FVKESK. CDR3 loop: CASSQDNGASGNTIYF. CDR3 nucleotide sequence: TGTGCCAGCAGCCAAGATAACGGGGCGTCCGGAAACACCATATATTTT.

This clonotype was detected ten times or more. The V and J genes are TRBV18 and TRBJ2-7; D remains ambiguous. This CDR3 is 14 amino acids long. V lost 3 bases to trimming and J lost 0 bases, with 9 bases between them. CDR1 and CDR2 from the germline V gene are KGHSH and LQKENI. The DNA for the CDR3 is TGTGCCAGCTCACCCGGCGGCAGCTCCTACGAGCAGTACTTC. Amino acids: CASSPGGSSYEQYF.

Many counts were recorded for this clonotype. The V and J genes are TRBV29-1 and TRBJ1-1; D ambiguous. There are 13 residues in the CDR3. V was clipped by 3 bases and J by 0 bases, with 8 bases between them. Germline V CDR1 and CDR2: SQVTM, ANQGSEA. The CDR3 loop is CSVDGHMNTEAFF. For the CDR3, the DNA is TGCAGCGTTGATGGGCATATGAACACTGAAGCTTTCTTT.

This chain uses TRBV4-1 with TRBJ2-7; weak D call: TRBD2 (6 bases). CDR1 and CDR2 from the germline V gene are MGHRA and YSYEKL. This CDR3 spans 15 amino acids. The V end lost 0 bases, the J end lost 4 bases, and 13 bases lay between the germline ends. The CDR3 loop is CASSQEPAGWYEQYF. Written as DNA, the CDR3 is TGCGCCAGCAGCCAAGAGCCGGCGGGATGGTACGAGCAGTACTTC.

This clonotype was counted a few times. V is TRBV5-1 and J is TRBJ2-7, with 11 bases lining up with TRBD1. After removal of 3 bases from V and 6 bases from J, the junction contained 5 bases not matched to a gene. In germline, CDR1 is SGHRS, CDR2 YFSETQ. This CDR3 is built from 14 residues. CDR3 amino acids: CASSSLGTGGEQYF. In DNA, the CDR3 is TGCGCCAGCAGCTCCCTAGGGACAGGGGGCGAGCAGTACTTC. Drawing the rest from reference TRBV5-1 and TRBJ2-7, the complete variable domain is KAGVTQTPRYLIKTRGQQVTLSCSPISGHRSVSWYQQTPGQGLQFLFEYFSETQRNKGNFPGRFSGRQFSNSRSEMNVSTLELGDSALYLCASSSLGTGGEQYFGPGTRLTVT.

A few counts support this clonotype. The rearrangement links TRBV12-5 to TRBJ1-2, with 7 nucleotides matching TRBD1. Germline lookup yields CDR1 LGHNT and CDR2 FRNRAP. The CDR3 runs to 13 residues. Trimming removed 1 base from V and 5 bases from J; junction bases left unmatched: 1. The CDR3 DNA reads as TGTGCTAGTGGTTTGGGGGACAGATATGGCTACACCTTC. Translation: CASGLGDRYGYTF.

Concerning this clonotype itself: This may come from a read error, since a much larger clone is one base off. This rearrangement joins TRBV6-1 to TRBJ1-1; D may be TRBD1 (5 bases). Germline V gene sequence: CDR1 MNHNS, CDR2 SASEGT. This CDR3 has 14 residues. V dropped 11 bases and J dropped 4 bases, with 20 bases sitting between them. The CDR3 nucleotides read TGTGCCTCCTTAACGGGGCAGGCGAGCACTGAAGCTTTCTTT. Its translation is CASLTGQASTEAFF.

This clonotype was picked up many times. The CDR3 is CASSLGAGSGNIQYF. CDR3 DNA: TGTGCCAGCAGCTTAGGCGCAGGGTCGGGAAACATTCAGTACTTC. The V call is TRBV7-2, the J call TRBJ2-4; D is possibly TRBD1 (5 bases). CDR1 is SGHTA, CDR2 FQGNSA, per germline. The V gene lost 1 base and the J gene lost 6 bases, with 13 bases spanning the gap. The CDR3 has 15 amino acids.

V gene TRBV6-5 combines with J gene TRBJ1-2; D may be TRBD1 (6 bases). This CDR3 spans 14 amino acids. Germline values: CDR1 MNHEY, CDR2 SVGAGI. V dropped 2 bases and J dropped 3 bases, with 10 bases sitting between them. The CDR3 sequence: CASSYLDSHYGYTF. CDR3 sequence (DNA): TGTGCCAGCAGTTACCTGGACAGCCACTATGGCTACACCTTC.

Only a few counts were recorded for this clonotype. The rearrangement joins TRBV18 to TRBJ1-4; 8 bases align to TRBD1. Losses at the gene ends were 3 bases for V and 8 bases for J; bases not matched to a gene: 8. Germline CDR1 and CDR2: KGHSH and LQKENI. There are 15 residues in the CDR3. CDR3 region: CASSPPGTGGEKLFF. CDR3 in DNA: TGTGCCAGCTCACCGCCCGGGACAGGAGGGGAAAAACTGTTTTTT.

This clonotype was seen at least ten times. The V and J genes are TRBV7-8 and TRBJ2-5; the D gene could be TRBD1 or TRBD2 (5 bases each). The CDR3 extends over 14 amino acids. Trimming stripped 0 bases from V and 5 bases from J, with 10 bases between. Germline V gives CDR1 SGHVS, CDR2 FQNEAQ. The CDR3 sequence is CASSLAVWGETQYF. In nucleotides, the CDR3 is TGTGCCAGCAGCTTAGCGGTTTGGGGGGAGACCCAGTACTTC. The full variable domain, in which reference TRBV7-8 and TRBJ2-5 provide the parts outside the CDR3, is GAGVSQSPRYKVAKRGQDVALRCDPISGHVSLFWYQQALGQGPEFLTYFQNEAQLDKSGLPSDRFFAERPEGSVSTLKIQRTQQEDSAVYLCASSLAVWGETQYFGPGTRLLVL.

This clonotype turned up a few times. The chain uses TRBV15 and TRBJ2-1, with D perhaps matching TRBD2 (6 bases). Germline lookup yields CDR1 LNHNV and CDR2 YYDKDF (reference sequence). The ends were cut back, 3 bases at V and 5 bases at J, with 14 bases in the middle. The length of the CDR3 is 15 residues. The CDR3 loop is CATSRRTTDNNEQFF. CDR3 DNA: TGTGCCACCAGCAGGAGGACTACCGACAACAATGAGCAGTTCTTC.

This chain uses TRBV19 with TRBJ1-5, with TRBD1 as a possible D gene (6 bases). Deletions cut 3 bases from V and 2 bases from J, with 14 bases between. The length of the CDR3 is 16 residues. Germline V gene data show CDR1 as LNHDA and CDR2 as SQIVND (reference sequence). CDR3 region: CASSIDGGEGNQPQHF. CDR3 bases: TGTGCCAGTAGTATCGATGGGGGCGAAGGCAATCAGCCCCAGCATTTT. The full variable domain, with the rest looked up from reference TRBV19 and TRBJ1-5, is DGGITQSPKYLFRKEGQNVTLSCEQNLNHDAMYWYRQDPGQGLRLIYYSQIVNDFQKGDIAEGYSVSREKKESFPLTVTSAQKNPTAFYLCASSIDGGEGNQPQHFGDGTRLSIL.

This clonotype was recorded many times. This sequence joins TRBV5-1 and TRBJ2-7, with unresolved D. CDR1 and CDR2 from the germline V gene are SGHRS and YFSETQ. V gave up 2 bases and J gave up 7 bases, with 7 bases separating them. The CDR3 totals 11 residues. This CDR3 reads CASSLSAEQYF. The CDR3 DNA reads TGCGCCAGCAGCTTATCGGCGGAGCAGTACTTC.

This clonotype was picked up a small number of times. The chain couples TRBV28 to TRBJ2-5, with D possibly TRBD2 on 5 matching bases. Germline V gene data show CDR1 as MDHEN and CDR2 as SYDVKM. Trimming removed 4 bases from V and 12 bases from J, with 12 bases in between. The CDR3 runs to 11 residues. The CDR3 sequence: CASSSSSSEYF. In DNA, the CDR3 is TGTGCCAGCAGTTCCTCTAGCTCCGAGTACTTC.

This clonotype was recorded many times. This chain connects TRBV2 to TRBJ2-7; the match to TRBD2 covers 8 bases. Trimming at V came to 6 bases and at J to 7 bases, leaving 14 bases not matched to a gene. Germline V gene lookup returns CDR1 SNHLY and CDR2 FYNNEI. The CDR3 runs 15 residues. The CDR3 region is CASSLSGTVPWEQYF. CDR3 DNA sequence: TGTGCCAGCAGCCTTAGCGGGACCGTCCCTTGGGAGCAGTACTTC.

This clonotype was recorded many times. The rearrangement uses TRBV2 and TRBJ1-4; possible D gene TRBD1, 6 bases. Germline V gene lookup returns CDR1 SNHLY and CDR2 FYNNEI. V lost 7 bases, J lost 5 bases, and 11 bases lay in between. The CDR3 consists of 13 residues. CDR3 amino acids: CASIQGRNEKLFF. The CDR3 nucleotides read TGTGCCAGCATCCAGGGGCGGAATGAAAAACTGTTTTTT.

In its sample, this clonotype was seen many times. The chain is built from TRBV9 and TRBJ2-1; D is unresolved. The V end was cut by 0 bases, the J end by 3 bases, with 1 base between. Germline V gives CDR1 SGDLS, CDR2 YYNGEE. This CDR3 has 12 amino acids. CDR3 sequence: CASSVDYNEQFF. The CDR3 coding sequence is TGTGCCAGCAGCGTAGACTACAATGAGCAGTTCTTC. Supplemented by reference TRBV9 and TRBJ2-1, the full variable domain reads DSGVTQTPKHLITATGQRVTLRCSPRSGDLSVYWYQQSLDQGLQFLIQYYNGEERAKGNILERFSAQQFPDLHSELNLSSLELGDSALYFCASSVDYNEQFFGPGTRLTVL.

This clonotype was counted at least ten times. V gene TRBV12-3 or TRBV12-4 combines with J gene TRBJ1-6; 8 bases agree with TRBD1. This CDR3 spans 15 amino acids. V shed 5 bases, J shed 8 bases, and the junction held 8 bases outside the gene matches. Written as DNA, the CDR3 is TGTGCCAGCAGTCCCCAGACAGGGGCCGATTCACCCCTCCACTTT. It translates to CASSPQTGADSPLHF.

J is TRBJ2-1 and V is TRBV6-4; D is uncertain. Germline V CDR1 and CDR2: MRHNA, SNTAGT. This CDR3 has 13 residues. V was trimmed by 4 bases and J by 2 bases, leaving 6 bases between them. The CDR3 loop is CASSASTYNEQFF. The CDR3 region has the DNA TGTGCCAGCAGTGCTTCCACCTACAATGAGCAGTTCTTC.

The gene calls are TRBV12-3 or TRBV12-4 and TRBJ2-3; 10 bases are shared with TRBD2. Unmatched junction bases numbered 7, after V lost 5 bases and J lost 5 bases. The CDR3 totals 15 residues. This CDR3 reads CASSPIAGGIDTQYF. For the CDR3, the DNA is TGTGCCAGCAGTCCGATAGCGGGAGGTATAGATACGCAGTATTTT.

This clonotype was counted at least ten times. The chain couples TRBV6-2 or TRBV6-3 to TRBJ1-1; 9 bases fit TRBD1. This CDR3 contains 14 residues. With V trimmed by 4 bases and J by 4 bases, 4 bases remained unmatched. In germline, CDR1 is MNHEY, CDR2 SVGEGT. The CDR3 DNA follows: TGTGCCAGCAGTTCCAAGGACAGGGGCACTGAAGCTTTCTTT. Its protein is CASSSKDRGTEAFF.

The rearrangement joins TRBV28 to TRBJ1-2; the D gene is possibly TRBD1 (6 bases). The ends were cut back, 3 bases at V and 7 bases at J, with 12 bases in the middle. Germline lookup yields CDR1 MDHEN and CDR2 SYDVKM. The CDR3 length is 13 residues. The CDR3 sequence: CASSFAGVTGYTF. CDR3 sequence (DNA): TGTGCCAGCAGTTTTGCAGGGGTTACTGGCTACACCTTC.

The sample holds many counts of this clonotype. J is TRBJ1-2 and V is TRBV28; perhaps TRBD1 as D (6 bases). V gave up 1 base and J gave up 4 bases, with 13 bases separating them. There are 15 residues in the CDR3. From germline, CDR1 is MDHEN and CDR2 SYDVKM. Written as DNA, the CDR3 is TGTGCCAGCAGTTTATACATCGGGGGCGGCTATGGCTACACCTTC. This sequence encodes CASSLYIGGGYGYTF.

This clonotype has only a few counts. The J gene is TRBJ2-5, the V gene TRBV3-1, with D maybe TRBD2 (6 bases). Per germline, CDR1 LGHDT and CDR2 YNNKEL (reference sequence). This CDR3 comprises 12 residues. V was shortened by 7 bases and J by 10 bases, with 16 bases between the two germline ends. CDR3 nucleotides: TGTGCCAGCACCTCGGGACTTGGGGACCAGTACTTC. Its protein product is CASTSGLGDQYF.